This T cell receptor beta chain was obtained from a study of blood T cell repertoires in COVID-19. Across the study: Collection of acute and convalescent COVID-19 samples took place in the United States, Italy and Spain. Sources were T cells, B-cell-depleted T cells, or PBMCs; the material itself was cDNA or gDNA.

The germline V gene has CDR1 SGHRS and CDR2 YFSETQ. This CDR3 has 17 amino acids. V was trimmed by 1 base and J by 4 bases, leaving 17 bases between them. Original handling: Scientists estimated how many nucleated cells there were by amplifying reference gene primers. Profiled with immunoSEQ multiplex PCR; TCRdb holds only in-frame clones, not every one. V, J and clone size are those of that table, while D and trimming were read from the DNA. The sample has about 97,000 clones; 87% are singletons. This clonotype was obtained from a human donor in a cohort sampled during active COVID-19. The chain combines TRBV5-1 with TRBJ2-2; perhaps TRBD1 as D (6 bases). The material sequenced was peripheral blood. The CDR3 nucleotides are TGCGCCAGCAGCTTGATTGCCAGGGGCCTTGGCACCGGGGAGCTGTTTTTT. It specifies CASSLIARGLGTGELFF. Based on the CDR3 plus reference TRBV5-1 and TRBJ2-2, the full variable domain is KAGVTQTPRYLIKTRGQQVTLSCSPISGHRSVSWYQQTPGQGLQFLFEYFSETQRNKGNFPGRFSGRQFSNSRSEMNVSTLELGDSALYLCASSLIARGLGTGELFFGEGSRLTVL.